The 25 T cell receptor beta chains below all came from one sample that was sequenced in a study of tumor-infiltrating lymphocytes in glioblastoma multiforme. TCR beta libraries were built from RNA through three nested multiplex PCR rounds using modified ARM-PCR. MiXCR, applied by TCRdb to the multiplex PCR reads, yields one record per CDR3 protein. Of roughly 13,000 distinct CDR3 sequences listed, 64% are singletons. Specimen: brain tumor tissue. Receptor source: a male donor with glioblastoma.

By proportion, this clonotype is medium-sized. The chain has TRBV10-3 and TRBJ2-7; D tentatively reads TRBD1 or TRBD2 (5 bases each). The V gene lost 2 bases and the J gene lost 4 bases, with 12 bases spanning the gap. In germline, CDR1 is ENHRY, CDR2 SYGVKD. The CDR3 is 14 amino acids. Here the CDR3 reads CAISERVGGYEQYF. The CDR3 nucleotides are TGTGCCATCAGTGAGAGGGTTGGGGGTTACGAGCAGTACTTC.

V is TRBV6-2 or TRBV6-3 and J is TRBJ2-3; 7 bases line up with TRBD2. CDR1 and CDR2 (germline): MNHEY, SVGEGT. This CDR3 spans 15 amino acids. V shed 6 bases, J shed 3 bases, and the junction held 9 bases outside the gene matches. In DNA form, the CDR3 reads TGTGCCAGCAGCACTGGACTAGTGCCAACAGATACGCAGTATTTT. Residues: CASSTGLVPTDTQYF.

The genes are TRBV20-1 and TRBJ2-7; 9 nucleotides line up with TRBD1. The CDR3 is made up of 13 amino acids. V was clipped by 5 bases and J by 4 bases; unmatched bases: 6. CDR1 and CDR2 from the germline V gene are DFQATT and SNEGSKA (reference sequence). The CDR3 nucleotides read TGCAGTGCTCGCGGGGACAGGGAGTACGAGCAGTACTTC. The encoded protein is CSARGDREYEQYF.

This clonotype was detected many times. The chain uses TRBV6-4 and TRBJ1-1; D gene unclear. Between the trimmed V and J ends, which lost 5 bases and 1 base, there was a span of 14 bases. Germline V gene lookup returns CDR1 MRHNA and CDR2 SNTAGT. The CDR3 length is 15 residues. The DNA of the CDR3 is TGTGCCAGCAGTAAATCGGGGAATGGGAACACTGAAGCTTTCTTT. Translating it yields CASSKSGNGNTEAFF.

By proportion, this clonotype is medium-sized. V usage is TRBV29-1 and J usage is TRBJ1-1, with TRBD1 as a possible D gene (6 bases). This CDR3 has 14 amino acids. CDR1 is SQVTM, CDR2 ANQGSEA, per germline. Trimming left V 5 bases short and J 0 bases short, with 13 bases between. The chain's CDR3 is CSVTTTGLNTEAFF. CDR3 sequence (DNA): TGCAGCGTTACTACGACAGGACTGAACACTGAAGCTTTCTTT.

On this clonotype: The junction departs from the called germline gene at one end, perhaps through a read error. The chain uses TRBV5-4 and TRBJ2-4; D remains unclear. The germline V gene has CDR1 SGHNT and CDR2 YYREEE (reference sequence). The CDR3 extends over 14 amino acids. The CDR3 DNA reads TGTGCCAGCAACTTTTGGGCGGACGAAAACACTCAGTACTTC. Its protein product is CASNFWADENTQYF.

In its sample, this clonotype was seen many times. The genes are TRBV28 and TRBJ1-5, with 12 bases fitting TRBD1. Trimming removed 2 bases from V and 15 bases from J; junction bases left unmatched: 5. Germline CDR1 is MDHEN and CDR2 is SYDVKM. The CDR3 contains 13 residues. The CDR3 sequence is CASSLERDRGRHF. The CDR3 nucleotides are TGTGCCAGCAGTTTAGAAAGGGACAGGGGGCGGCATTTT.

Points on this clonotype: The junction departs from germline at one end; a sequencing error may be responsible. The CDR3 DNA sequence: TGTTCCATCCGGGACAGGGCGATAGATACGCAGTATTTT. Residues: CSIRDRAIDTQYF. The chain joins TRBV10-3 to TRBJ2-3; TRBD1 agrees at 9 bases. From germline, CDR1 is ENHRY and CDR2 SYGVKD. This CDR3 is 13 amino acids long.

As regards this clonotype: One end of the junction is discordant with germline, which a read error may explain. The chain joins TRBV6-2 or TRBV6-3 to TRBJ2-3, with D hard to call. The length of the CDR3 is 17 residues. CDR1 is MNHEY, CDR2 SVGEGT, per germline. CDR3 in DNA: TGTGCCTGCAGTTACTTCGGGCAAATCCTCTACACAGATACGCAGTATTTT. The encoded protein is CACSYFGQILYTDTQYF.

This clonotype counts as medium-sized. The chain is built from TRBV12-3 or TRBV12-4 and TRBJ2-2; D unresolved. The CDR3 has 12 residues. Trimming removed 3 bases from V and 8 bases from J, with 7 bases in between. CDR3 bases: TGTGCCAGCAGTTTGCAGCCTGGGGAGCTGTTTTTT. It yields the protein CASSLQPGELFF.

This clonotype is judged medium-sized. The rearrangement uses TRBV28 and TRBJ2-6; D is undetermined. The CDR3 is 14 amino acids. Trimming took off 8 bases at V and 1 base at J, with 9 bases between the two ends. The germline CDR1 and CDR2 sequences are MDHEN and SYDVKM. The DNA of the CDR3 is TGTGCCAGCTTAAGCCCATCTGGGGCCAACGTCCTGACTTTC. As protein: CASLSPSGANVLTF.

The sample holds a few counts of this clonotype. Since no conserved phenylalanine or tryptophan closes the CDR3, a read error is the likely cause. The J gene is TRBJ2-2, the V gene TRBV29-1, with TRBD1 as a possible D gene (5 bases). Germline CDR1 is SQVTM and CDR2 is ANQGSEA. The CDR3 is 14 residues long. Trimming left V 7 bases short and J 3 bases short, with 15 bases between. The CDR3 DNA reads TGCAGCGGATCGACAGAGCTGGACACCGGGGAGCTGTTTTAT. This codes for CSGSTELDTGELFY.

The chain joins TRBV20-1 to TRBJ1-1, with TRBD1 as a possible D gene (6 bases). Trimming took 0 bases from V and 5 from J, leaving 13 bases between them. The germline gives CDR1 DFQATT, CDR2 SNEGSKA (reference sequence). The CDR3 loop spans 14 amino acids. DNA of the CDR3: TGCAGTGCTAGAGACAGGGGATCGGGGACTGAAGCTTTCTTT. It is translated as CSARDRGSGTEAFF.

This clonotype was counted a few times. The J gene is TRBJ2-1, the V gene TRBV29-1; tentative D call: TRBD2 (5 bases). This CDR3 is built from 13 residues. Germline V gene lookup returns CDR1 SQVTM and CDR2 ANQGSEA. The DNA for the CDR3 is TGCGGCGCTCATAAACTAGAGGACAATGAGCAGTTCTTC. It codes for CGAHKLEDNEQFF.

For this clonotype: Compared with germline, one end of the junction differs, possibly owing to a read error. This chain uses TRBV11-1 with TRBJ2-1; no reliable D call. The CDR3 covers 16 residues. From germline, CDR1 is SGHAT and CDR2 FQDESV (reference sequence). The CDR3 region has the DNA TGTGTCAGCAGCGCAAGTACGAGGAACTCCTACAATGAGCAGTTCTTC. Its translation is CVSSASTRNSYNEQFF.

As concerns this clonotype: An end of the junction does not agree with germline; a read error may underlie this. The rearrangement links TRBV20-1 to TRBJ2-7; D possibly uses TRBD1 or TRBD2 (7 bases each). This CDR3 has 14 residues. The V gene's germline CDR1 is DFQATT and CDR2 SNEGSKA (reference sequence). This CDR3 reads CGARQGGRDYERYF. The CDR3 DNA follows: TGCGGTGCTAGACAGGGCGGGAGAGACTACGAGCGGTACTTC.

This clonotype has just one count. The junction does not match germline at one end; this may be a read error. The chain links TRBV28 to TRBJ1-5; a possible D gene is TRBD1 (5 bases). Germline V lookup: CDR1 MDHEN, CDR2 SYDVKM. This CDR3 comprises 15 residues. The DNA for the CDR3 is TGTGCCAGCAGTTCGAGGACACTTGTCAATCACCCCCAGCATTTT. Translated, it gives CASSSRTLVNHPQHF.

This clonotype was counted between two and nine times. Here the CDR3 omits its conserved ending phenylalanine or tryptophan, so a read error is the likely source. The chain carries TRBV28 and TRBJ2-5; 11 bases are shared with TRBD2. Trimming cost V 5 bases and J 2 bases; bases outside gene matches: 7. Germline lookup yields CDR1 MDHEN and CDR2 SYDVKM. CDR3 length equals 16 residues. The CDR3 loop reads CASSKPRLAGQETQYL. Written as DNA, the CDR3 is TGTGCCAGCAGTAAACCGAGACTAGCGGGACAAGAGACCCAGTACCTC.

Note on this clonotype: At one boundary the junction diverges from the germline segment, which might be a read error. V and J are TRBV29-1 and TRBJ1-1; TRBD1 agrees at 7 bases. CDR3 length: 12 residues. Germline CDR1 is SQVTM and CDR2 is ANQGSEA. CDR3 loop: CSVDTGDTEAFF. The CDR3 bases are TGCAGCGTTGATACAGGGGACACGGAAGCTTTCTTT.

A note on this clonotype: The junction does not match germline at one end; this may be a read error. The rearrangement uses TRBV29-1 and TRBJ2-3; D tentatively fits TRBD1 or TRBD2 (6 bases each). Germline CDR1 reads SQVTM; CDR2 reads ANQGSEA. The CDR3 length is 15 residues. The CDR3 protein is CSASPGGQSTNTQYF. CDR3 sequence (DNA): TGCAGCGCCTCCCCCGGGGGCCAGAGCACAAATACGCAGTATTTT.

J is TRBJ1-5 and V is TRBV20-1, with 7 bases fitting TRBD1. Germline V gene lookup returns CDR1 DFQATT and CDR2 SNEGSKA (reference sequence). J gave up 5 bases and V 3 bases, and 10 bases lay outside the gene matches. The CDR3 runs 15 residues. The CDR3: CSASPGQVDYQPQHF. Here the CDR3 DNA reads TGCAGTGCTAGCCCCGGACAGGTGGATTATCAGCCCCAGCATTTT.

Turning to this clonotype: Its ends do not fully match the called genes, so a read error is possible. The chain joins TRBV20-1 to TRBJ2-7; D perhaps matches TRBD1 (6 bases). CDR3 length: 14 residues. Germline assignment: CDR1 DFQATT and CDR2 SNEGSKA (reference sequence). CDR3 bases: TGCAGTGCTTCTATACAGGGTAGCAGGTATGAGCATTACTTC. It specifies CSASIQGSRYEHYF.

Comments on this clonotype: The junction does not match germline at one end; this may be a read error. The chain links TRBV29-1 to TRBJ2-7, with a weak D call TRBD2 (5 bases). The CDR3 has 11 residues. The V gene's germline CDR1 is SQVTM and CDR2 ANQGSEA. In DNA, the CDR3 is TGCAGCGTTAAAGACTACTACGAGCAATACTTC. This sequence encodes CSVKDYYEQYF.

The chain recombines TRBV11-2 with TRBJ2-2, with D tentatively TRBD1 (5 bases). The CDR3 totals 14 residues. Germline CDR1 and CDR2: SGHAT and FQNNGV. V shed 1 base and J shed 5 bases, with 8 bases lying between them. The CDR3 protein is CASSLAGLTGELFF. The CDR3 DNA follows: TGTGCCAGCAGCTTAGCAGGGTTGACCGGGGAGCTGTTTTTT.

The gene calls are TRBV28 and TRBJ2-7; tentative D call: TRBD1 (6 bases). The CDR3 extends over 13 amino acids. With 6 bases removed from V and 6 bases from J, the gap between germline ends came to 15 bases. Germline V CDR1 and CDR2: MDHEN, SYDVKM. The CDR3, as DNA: TGTGCCAGCAGCACGGACAGCCTCTTCGAGCAGTACTTC. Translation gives CASSTDSLFEQYF.